A selection of T cell receptor beta chains follows, all from one sample in a study of early T cells in non-severe SARS-CoV-2 infection. TCRdb redid the calling of the 5' RACE reads with MiXCR, one entry per CDR3 protein. The sample includes over 50,000 distinct CDR3 sequences, 10% to 11% of them seen just once. Specimen: whole blood. All receptors come from an adult who was a healthcare worker with PCR-confirmed SARS-CoV-2 infection or an uninfected control (not recorded which). Each CDR3 is given with its conserved first and last residue. D genes are given only for firm matches. Some rows mark clone size as missing; the rest say once, few, many or name a class of expanded clone.

D gene,clone size,J gene,V gene,CDR3 protein,CDR3 DNA
-,many,TRBJ1-5,TRBV6-2/TRBV6-3,CASRRRQRIGNNQPQHF,TGTGCCAGCAGGCGCAGACAACGCATAGGCAACAATCAGCCCCAGCATTTT
TRBD2,many,TRBJ2-5,TRBV27,CASSFRAGGRTQETQYF,TGTGCCAGCAGTTTTCGAGCGGGGGGGCGGACACAAGAGACCCAGTACTTC
-,-,TRBJ2-1,TRBV12-3/TRBV12-4,CASSLGTGEQFF,-
TRBD1,many,TRBJ1-1,TRBV20-1,CSARQGDTEAFF,TGCAGTGCTAGACAGGGGGACACTGAAGCTTTCTTT
-,many,TRBJ2-2,TRBV24-1,CATSDRAGELFF,TGTGCCACCAGTGACCGCGCCGGGGAGCTGTTTTTT
TRBD1,-,TRBJ1-3,TRBV4-3,CASSQGTGRTTIYF,TGCGCCAGCAGCCAGGGGACAGGGAGGACCACCATATATTTT
TRBD1,few,TRBJ2-5,TRBV20-1,CSARSGAGTGKTQYF,TGCAGTGCTAGGAGCGGGGCAGGGACAGGGAAGACCCAGTACTTC
-,many,TRBJ2-3,TRBV18,CASSPRDSGSTDTQYF,TGTGCCAGCTCACCACGAGACTCAGGCAGCACAGATACGCAGTATTTT
-,few,TRBJ2-7,TRBV4-3,CASSQDTAGAYEQYF,TGCGCCAGCAGCCAAGATACGGCAGGTGCCTACGAGCAGTACTTC
-,many,TRBJ2-7,TRBV7-8,CASSSRRLSGPYEQYF,TGTGCCAGCAGCTCCCGTCGGTTGTCTGGTCCCTACGAGCAGTACTTC
TRBD2,-,TRBJ2-7,TRBV29-1,CSVRAGGSYEQYF,TGCAGCGTCCGAGCGGGGGGCTCCTACGAGCAGTACTTC
-,-,TRBJ2-1,TRBV5-1,CASSLDPGIGNEQFF,TGCGCCAGCAGCTTGGACCCCGGGATAGGAAATGAGCAGTTCTTC
TRBD1,many,TRBJ1-2,TRBV4-3,CASSPRDRGFYGYTF,TGCGCCAGCAGCCCCCGGGACAGGGGTTTCTATGGCTACACCTTC
-,many,TRBJ1-2,TRBV6-1,CASNLNPGYGYTF,TGTGCCAGCAACCTGAACCCAGGATATGGCTACACCTTC
-,few,TRBJ2-7,TRBV28,CASSLGTRTGEQYF,TGTGCCAGCAGTTTAGGAACCAGGACCGGCGAGCAGTACTTC
TRBD1,-,TRBJ1-2,TRBV6-2/TRBV6-3,CASSEQGAGGYTF,TGTGCCAGCAGTGAGCAGGGGGCCGGTGGCTACACCTTC
TRBD2,many,TRBJ2-3,TRBV6-4,CASSDSSGGGTDTQYF,TGTGCCAGCAGTGACTCAAGCGGGGGAGGCACAGATACGCAGTATTTT
-,-,TRBJ2-3,TRBV7-2,CASSLAGVPSTDTQYF,TGTGCCAGCAGCTTAGCCGGCGTTCCTAGCACAGATACGCAGTATTTT
TRBD1,-,TRBJ1-1,TRBV5-1,CASSFNGQGGTEAFF,TGCGCCAGCAGCTTCAACGGACAGGGAGGCACTGAAGCTTTCTTT